These 24 T cell receptor beta chains came from one sample sequenced in a study of OX40 agonist ivuxolimab in advanced cancers. The method was immunoSEQ multiplex PCR; TCRdb's version includes in-frame clones alone and lacks a portion of them. The profile shows 50,000 to 65,000 clones, about nine tenths of them singletons. The specimen comprised CD4+ or CD8+ T cells sorted from blood, sampled in a trial of the OX40 agonist ivuxolimab. The receptors originated from an adult with an advanced solid tumor such as melanoma, head and neck, liver or kidney cancer.

CDR3 residues: CASRGPGREGNTEAFF. The CDR3 nucleotides are TGCGCCAGCAGGGGGCCCGGGAGGGAAGGGAACACTGAAGCTTTCTTT. The chain joins TRBV10-2 to TRBJ1-1; maybe TRBD1 (5 bases). V lost 6 bases and J lost 1, with 18 bases in between. CDR1 is WSHSY and CDR2 is SAAADI in the germline V gene. The CDR3 runs 16 residues.

The chain is built from TRBV19 and TRBJ2-7; D unresolved. This CDR3 contains 14 residues. Per germline, CDR1 LNHDA and CDR2 SQIVND (reference sequence). Trimming removed 1 base at V and 2 bases at J, with 9 bases between. In DNA form, the CDR3 reads TGTGCCAGTAGTATAGCGGCAGGAGCCTACGAGCAGTACTTC. It is translated as CASSIAAGAYEQYF. Using reference TRBV19 and TRBJ2-7 for the parts outside the CDR3, the full variable domain is DGGITQSPKYLFRKEGQNVTLSCEQNLNHDAMYWYRQDPGQGLRLIYYSQIVNDFQKGDIAEGYSVSREKKESFPLTVTSAQKNPTAFYLCASSIAAGAYEQYFGPGTRLTVT.

The rearrangement uses TRBV4-3 and TRBJ2-7, with a tentative D call TRBD2 (7 bases). CDR1 is LGHNA, CDR2 YSLEER, per germline. The ends were cut back, 2 bases at V and 2 bases at J, with 10 bases in the middle. The CDR3 is made up of 14 amino acids. The CDR3 sequence: CASSQRGGTYEQYF. The CDR3 DNA reads TGCGCCAGCAGCCAAAGGGGGGGGACCTACGAGCAGTACTTC.

The chain employs TRBV27 and TRBJ2-1; D is perhaps TRBD1 (6 bases). V was cut by 6 bases and J by 2 bases, with 14 bases left in between. CDR3 length: 15 residues. From germline, CDR1 is MNHEY and CDR2 SMNVEV (reference sequence). CDR3 bases: TGTGCCAGCAGCTCCGGGACAACCCCCTACAATGAGCAGTTCTTC. This codes for CASSSGTTPYNEQFF.

This clone was recorded only once. V is TRBV2 and J is TRBJ1-4; 11 nucleotides agree with TRBD1. The CDR3 length is 18 residues. V trimming: 4 bases; J trimming: 6 bases; junction bases outside the gene matches: 13. Germline-derived CDR1 and CDR2 are SNHLY and FYNNEI. The DNA of the CDR3 is TGTGCCAGCAGTGTTTATTCAGGGACAGGGGGTATTGATGAAAAACTGTTTTTT. Protein product: CASSVYSGTGGIDEKLFF.

V is TRBV7-9 and J is TRBJ1-1, with D unresolved. This CDR3 region has 14 residues. Trimming shortened V by 7 bases and J by 11 bases, and 23 bases separated the two germline ends. Germline lookup yields CDR1 SEHNR and CDR2 FQNEAQ (reference sequence). The CDR3 nucleotides are TGTGCCAGCACAACCGGACCTCTAAGCATGGGTGCTTTCTTT. Its protein product is CASTTGPLSMGAFF.

This chain uses TRBV7-9 with TRBJ2-1, with D possibly matching TRBD2 (6 bases). The V end was cut by 6 bases, the J end by 3 bases, with 9 bases between. The CDR3 runs to 13 residues. CDR1 and CDR2 from the germline V gene are SEHNR and FQNEAQ (reference sequence). CDR3 coding DNA: TGTGCCAGCAGGTCGGGGGACTACAATGAGCAGTTCTTC. Its protein is CASRSGDYNEQFF.

This clone was seen once. The chain combines TRBV10-1 with TRBJ2-2; weak D call: TRBD2 (6 bases). V was shortened by 0 bases and J by 0 bases, with 11 bases between the two germline ends. This CDR3 comprises 17 residues. Germline values: CDR1 WNHNN, CDR2 SYGVQD (reference sequence). For the CDR3, the DNA is TGCGCCAGCAGTGAGTCTAGGGGAGGATCGAACACCGGGGAGCTGTTTTTT. It yields the protein CASSESRGGSNTGELFF.

The rearrangement uses TRBV11-3 and TRBJ2-3, with 8 bases lining up with TRBD2. Germline V CDR1 and CDR2: SGHNT, YENEEA. The trim removed 5 bases at V and 4 bases at J, leaving 5 bases unmatched. The CDR3 runs 14 residues. CDR3 protein: CASSPGLVPDTQYF. In DNA form, the CDR3 reads TGTGCCAGCAGCCCGGGACTAGTCCCAGATACGCAGTATTTT.

The chain employs TRBV7-9 and TRBJ2-1; TRBD2 matches at 9 bases. The junction had 14 bases not matched to a gene; V was cut back by 6 bases and J by 8 bases. The CDR3 runs to 16 residues. Germline V gene data show CDR1 as SEHNR and CDR2 as FQNEAQ (reference sequence). The CDR3 region is CASRMGGGGRGDEQFF. CDR3 sequence (DNA): TGTGCCAGCAGGATGGGTGGTGGCGGGAGGGGGGATGAGCAGTTCTTC.

The table lists this clone with a count of one. The chain has TRBV28 and TRBJ2-7; D call uncertain. This CDR3 comprises 15 residues. CDR1 MDHEN and CDR2 SYDVKM come from the germline V gene. V lost 2 bases and J lost 3, with 14 bases in between. The CDR3 sequence: CASSLGSNVVYEQYF. DNA for the CDR3: TGTGCCAGCAGTTTAGGTAGCAATGTGGTCTACGAGCAGTACTTC.

This clone was picked up one time. V gene TRBV27 combines with J gene TRBJ2-3; TRBD2 aligns across 10 bases. The CDR3 is 16 amino acids. Trimming cost V 0 bases and J 3 bases; bases outside gene matches: 3. From germline, CDR1 is MNHEY and CDR2 SMNVEV (reference sequence). The CDR3 DNA is TGTGCCAGCAGTTTATCTCTAGCGGGAGTAACAGATACGCAGTATTTT. Translated: CASSLSLAGVTDTQYF.

CDR3 protein: CASSLRQSYNEQFF. CDR3 DNA sequence: TGTGCCAGCAGCTTGAGGCAGAGCTACAATGAGCAGTTCTTC. V is TRBV5-6 and J is TRBJ2-1; D is ambiguous. This CDR3 has 14 amino acids. Trimming left V 1 base short and J 3 bases short, with 8 bases between. The germline CDR1 and CDR2 sequences are SGHDT and YYEEEE.

The chain employs TRBV18 and TRBJ2-3, with TRBD1 matching 10 bases. V dropped 3 bases and J dropped 0; count of bases not matched to a gene: 12. Germline values: CDR1 KGHSH, CDR2 LQKENI. This CDR3 has 19 residues. CDR3 in DNA: TGTGCCAGCTCACCCTATAGGGGACAGGGGATCTCTAGCACAGATACGCAGTATTTT. Translation: CASSPYRGQGISSTDTQYF.

V gene TRBV6-5 combines with J gene TRBJ1-1; D is ambiguous. The CDR3 is 10 amino acids. Germline V gene lookup returns CDR1 MNHEY and CDR2 SVGAGI. The V end was cut by 8 bases, the J end by 6 bases, with 7 bases between. The CDR3 nucleotides read TGTGCCAGCGGAGTGGCTGAAGCTTTCTTT. Residues: CASGVAEAFF.

V and J are TRBV5-6 and TRBJ1-3; TRBD1 aligns across 8 bases. After removal of 5 bases from V and 6 bases from J, the junction contained 7 bases not matched to a gene. The CDR3 runs to 14 residues. Germline assignment: CDR1 SGHDT and CDR2 YYEEEE. CDR3 residues: CASRLQGAENTIYF. CDR3 DNA sequence: TGTGCCAGCAGACTGCAGGGGGCCGAAAACACCATATATTTT.

This rearrangement joins TRBV19 to TRBJ2-7, with a tentative D call TRBD1 (5 bases). Deletions cut 2 bases from V and 2 bases from J, with 13 bases between. The germline V gene has CDR1 LNHDA and CDR2 SQIVND (reference sequence). This CDR3 comprises 15 residues. The CDR3: CASSISGIGTYEQYF. In nucleotides, the CDR3 is TGTGCCAGTAGTATATCAGGGATCGGAACCTACGAGCAGTACTTC.

This chain connects TRBV19 to TRBJ1-5, with unresolved D. Per the germline V gene, CDR1 is LNHDA and CDR2 is SQIVND (reference sequence). The CDR3 spans 12 residues. V gave up 7 bases and J gave up 6 bases, with 10 bases separating them. This CDR3 reads CASMGGFQPQHF. CDR3 DNA: TGTGCCAGTATGGGAGGGTTTCAGCCCCAGCATTTT.

The V gene is TRBV28, the J gene TRBJ2-1, with D unresolved. Germline V gene lookup returns CDR1 MDHEN and CDR2 SYDVKM. This CDR3 spans 16 amino acids. Between the trimmed V and J ends, which lost 5 bases and 3 bases, there was a span of 17 bases. This CDR3 is CASSIGRTDLYNEQFF. The CDR3 coding sequence is TGTGCCAGCAGTATAGGACGGACGGATCTCTACAATGAGCAGTTCTTC. The full variable domain, completed using reference TRBV28 and TRBJ2-1, is DVKVTQSSRYLVKRTGEKVFLECVQDMDHENMFWYRQDPGLGLRLIYFSYDVKMKEKGDIPEGYSVSREKKERFSLILESASTNQTSMYLCASSIGRTDLYNEQFFGPGTRLTVL.

This clone has only a few counts. This sequence joins TRBV9 and TRBJ2-2; the D is unclear. The ends were cut back, 9 bases at V and 1 base at J, with 13 bases in the middle. Germline V CDR1 and CDR2: SGDLS, YYNGEE. This CDR3 is 14 amino acids long. CDR3 sequence: CATSGGMNTGELFF. DNA of the CDR3: TGTGCCACATCCGGCGGAATGAACACCGGGGAGCTGTTTTTT.

The J gene is TRBJ2-2, the V gene TRBV11-2; D not certain. Trimming left V 5 bases short and J 4 bases short, with 8 bases between. CDR3 length equals 13 residues. The germline V gene has CDR1 SGHAT and CDR2 FQNNGV. For the CDR3, the DNA is TGTGCCAGCAGCCTCAGGAGCACCGGGGAGCTGTTTTTT. Translation: CASSLRSTGELFF.

This chain joins TRBV19 and TRBJ1-1, with 8 bases aligning to TRBD1. The V gene's germline CDR1 is LNHDA and CDR2 SQIVND (reference sequence). The CDR3 consists of 15 residues. V shed 5 bases, J shed 1 base, and the junction held 6 bases outside the gene matches. CDR3 sequence reads: CASSHPQGGNTEAFF. The CDR3 nucleotides read TGTGCCAGTAGTCACCCACAGGGGGGGAACACTGAAGCTTTCTTT.

The chain employs TRBV6-5 and TRBJ2-2; TRBD2 agrees at 7 bases. Trimming at V came to 0 bases and at J to 7 bases, leaving 8 bases not matched to a gene. This CDR3 comprises 16 residues. Germline V CDR1 and CDR2: MNHEY, SVGAGI. CDR3 sequence reads: CASSYSGGSSFGELFF. CDR3 sequence (DNA): TGTGCCAGCAGTTACTCGGGCGGGAGTAGTTTCGGGGAGCTGTTTTTT.

This clone was detected only once. The V call is TRBV11-2, the J call TRBJ2-1; perhaps D is TRBD1 or TRBD2 (5 bases each). CDR1 is SGHAT and CDR2 is FQNNGV in the germline V gene. This CDR3 has 14 residues. Trimming removed 2 bases from V and 10 bases from J, with 15 bases in between. CDR3 coding DNA: TGTGCCAGCAGCTTATCGTCGGGGCTCCACGAGCAGTTCTTC. This translates into CASSLSSGLHEQFF.